These 16 T cell receptor beta chains originate from one sample sequenced in a study of T cell changes during pregnancy in multiple sclerosis. Profiled with immunoSEQ multiplex PCR; TCRdb holds only in-frame clones, not every one. The repertoire includes about 57,000 clones, around 89% of them detected once, and over 1.5% sits in the top ten. Sample: peripheral blood, taken after pregnancy. These receptors originate from a female donor with multiple sclerosis, enrolled in a pregnancy study.

The chain employs TRBV6-6 and TRBJ2-7, with 7 bases matching TRBD1. V lost 5 bases, J lost 2 bases, and 6 bases stayed unmatched. The CDR3 is 14 amino acids. CDR1 MNHNY and CDR2 SVGAGI come from the germline V gene (reference sequence). The CDR3 DNA sequence: TGTGCCAGCAGTCACCGGGGACAGACCTACGAGCAGTACTTC. Translation: CASSHRGQTYEQYF.

The CDR3 sequence: CASEAGFTRGDTQYF. The CDR3 region has the DNA TGTGCCAGCGAGGCGGGTTTTACCCGGGGGGATACGCAGTATTTT. The chain carries TRBV2 and TRBJ2-3; D is possibly TRBD2 (6 bases). Germline V gives CDR1 SNHLY, CDR2 FYNNEI. The CDR3 runs to 15 residues. Trimming removed 8 bases from V and 6 bases from J, with 21 bases in between.

The chain's CDR3 is CASSLRPGQGAGYTF. CDR3 DNA sequence: TGTGCCAGCAGCCTACGCCCGGGACAGGGGGCTGGCTACACCTTC. V gene TRBV7-3 combines with J gene TRBJ1-2; 12 positions match TRBD1. V gave up 5 bases and J gave up 7 bases; unmatched junction bases: 8. The length of the CDR3 is 15 residues. Germline V CDR1 and CDR2: SGHTA, FQGTGA.

The gene calls are TRBV6-1 and TRBJ1-6, with D possibly being TRBD1 (5 bases). The CDR3 contains 14 residues. V gave up 9 bases and J gave up 1 base, with 10 bases separating them. Germline V gives CDR1 MNHNS, CDR2 SASEGT. The CDR3 region has the DNA TGTGCCAGTAGAGACAGATCCTATAATTCACCCCTCCACTTT. Amino acid sequence: CASRDRSYNSPLHF.

The chain couples TRBV5-5 to TRBJ1-2; D gene uncertain. CDR1 and CDR2 from the germline V gene are SGHKS and YYEKEE (reference sequence). V was trimmed by 0 bases and J by 4 bases, leaving 13 bases between them. There are 15 residues in the CDR3. As DNA, the CDR3 is TGTGCCAGCAGCTTGGCCCCCAGAAATTCCTATGGCTACACCTTC. Protein sequence: CASSLAPRNSYGYTF.

This clone was observed once. The chain is built from TRBV29-1 and TRBJ2-3, with 11 bases identical to TRBD2. The CDR3 has 16 residues. Per germline, CDR1 SQVTM and CDR2 ANQGSEA. V lost 3 bases and J lost 4; bases outside the gene matches: 9. CDR3 nucleotide sequence: TGCAGCGTTGATCCAGCTAGCGGGGGGATGCCAGATACGCAGTATTTT. Encoded protein: CSVDPASGGMPDTQYF.

V and J are TRBV18 and TRBJ1-1, with TRBD1 as a possible D gene (5 bases). Germline values: CDR1 KGHSH, CDR2 LQKENI. This CDR3 region has 15 residues. Trimming shortened V by 3 bases and J by 4 bases, and 15 bases separated the two germline ends. The CDR3 nucleotides read TGTGCCAGCTCACCGGAGCAGGGTACTATCACTGAAGCTTTCTTT. Translated: CASSPEQGTITEAFF.

The chain joins TRBV5-1 to TRBJ2-3; no clear D. Germline V lookup: CDR1 SGHRS, CDR2 YFSETQ. The CDR3 extends over 14 amino acids. V lost 2 bases, J lost 1 base, and 8 bases lay in between. CDR3 protein: CASSLYGRTDTQYF. The DNA for the CDR3 is TGCGCCAGCAGCTTATACGGTCGCACAGATACGCAGTATTTT. The full variable domain, with the rest looked up from reference TRBV5-1 and TRBJ2-3, is KAGVTQTPRYLIKTRGQQVTLSCSPISGHRSVSWYQQTPGQGLQFLFEYFSETQRNKGNFPGRFSGRQFSNSRSEMNVSTLELGDSALYLCASSLYGRTDTQYFGPGTRLTVL.

The chain joins TRBV4-2 to TRBJ2-1, with D possibly matching TRBD2 (7 bases). Trimming stripped 1 base from V and 2 bases from J, with 12 bases between. Per germline, CDR1 LGHNA and CDR2 YNFKEQ. The CDR3 is made up of 16 amino acids. In DNA, the CDR3 is TGTGCCAGCAGCCAAGTCGGCGGGGGCGCCTACAATGAGCAGTTCTTC. Residues: CASSQVGGGAYNEQFF.

The chain employs TRBV4-1 and TRBJ1-4, with D possibly being TRBD1 (5 bases). The length of the CDR3 is 15 residues. V was shortened by 1 base and J by 6 bases, with 12 bases between the two germline ends. CDR1 MGHRA and CDR2 YSYEKL come from the germline V gene. CDR3 sequence (DNA): TGCGCCAGCAGCCAAGCGGGGGTAGGGGATGAAAAACTGTTTTTT. The encoded protein is CASSQAGVGDEKLFF.

The J gene is TRBJ2-5, the V gene TRBV30, with D perhaps TRBD1 (6 bases). The CDR3 runs to 13 residues. Trimming shortened V by 4 bases and J by 7 bases, and 16 bases separated the two germline ends. Germline CDR1 and CDR2: GTSNPN and SVGIG (reference sequence). The CDR3 region has the DNA TGTGCCTGGACAGGGGCAGCGAGAGGGACCCAGTACTTC. It codes for CAWTGAARGTQYF.

This clone appeared a few times. The chain is built from TRBV19 and TRBJ1-5; no clear D gene. Germline V gives CDR1 LNHDA, CDR2 SQIVND (reference sequence). The CDR3 spans 12 residues. V lost 7 bases and J lost 6, with 10 bases in between. The CDR3 region has the DNA TGTGCCAGTACCGTCGGTCCTCAGCCCCAGCATTTT. It encodes CASTVGPQPQHF.

This chain connects TRBV19 to TRBJ1-2; 11 bases agree with TRBD1. Germline V gene lookup returns CDR1 LNHDA and CDR2 SQIVND (reference sequence). This CDR3 region has 15 residues. V was clipped by 4 bases and J by 6 bases; unmatched bases: 7. The CDR3 nucleotides are TGTGCCAGTAGTAGCCCCGGACAGGGGGCGGATGGCTACACCTTC. This codes for CASSSPGQGADGYTF.

The chain carries TRBV5-6 and TRBJ2-7; 7 positions agree with TRBD1. J was trimmed by 3 bases and V by 2 bases; bases with no gene match: 2. CDR3 length: 13 residues. Germline V gives CDR1 SGHDT, CDR2 YYEEEE. CDR3 DNA sequence: TGTGCCAGCAGCTTCCGGGACAGCTACGAGCAGTACTTC. Its protein product is CASSFRDSYEQYF.

The chain carries TRBV5-1 and TRBJ1-1; 9 bases map to TRBD1. With 4 bases clipped from V and 3 bases from J, the junction kept 4 bases outside the gene matches. This CDR3 region has 14 residues. Germline V lookup: CDR1 SGHRS, CDR2 YFSETQ. The CDR3 DNA follows: TGCGCCAGCAGCGGGGGACAGGGACACACTGAAGCTTTCTTT. Its protein product is CASSGGQGHTEAFF.

This clone turned up a few times. This chain connects TRBV6-5 to TRBJ1-2; 7 bases are shared with TRBD1. V lost 1 base, J lost 1 base, and 3 bases stayed unmatched. Germline V gene data show CDR1 as MNHEY and CDR2 as SVGAGI. CDR3 length: 15 amino acids. In DNA form, the CDR3 reads TGTGCCAGCAGTTACTTGGACAGGATTAACTATGGCTACACCTTC. Its protein is CASSYLDRINYGYTF.